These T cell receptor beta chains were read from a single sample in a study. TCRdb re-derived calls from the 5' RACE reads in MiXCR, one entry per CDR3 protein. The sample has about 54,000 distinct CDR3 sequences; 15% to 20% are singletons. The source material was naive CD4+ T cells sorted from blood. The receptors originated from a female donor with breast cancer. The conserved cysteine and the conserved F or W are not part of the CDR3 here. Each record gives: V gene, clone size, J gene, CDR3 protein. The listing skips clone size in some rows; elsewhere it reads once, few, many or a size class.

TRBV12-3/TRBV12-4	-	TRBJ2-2	ASRPGLAGTGELF
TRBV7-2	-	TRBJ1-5	ASSSRDQPQH
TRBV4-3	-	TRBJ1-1	ASSQDTRRHWNTEAF
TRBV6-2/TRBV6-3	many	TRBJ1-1	ASTAIDSMNTEAF
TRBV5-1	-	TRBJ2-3	ASSLHGGDTDTQY
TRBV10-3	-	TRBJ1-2	AISESSGGDGYT
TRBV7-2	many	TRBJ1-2	ASSFGQGTYGYT
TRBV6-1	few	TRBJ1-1	ASNPDWDRAF
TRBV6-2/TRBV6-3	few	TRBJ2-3	ASSPRLDTQY
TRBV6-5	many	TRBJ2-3	ASSANSADTQY
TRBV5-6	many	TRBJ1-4	ASSNLGVNEKLF
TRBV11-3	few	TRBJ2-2	ASSFLLTLSTGELF
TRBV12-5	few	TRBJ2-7	ASGLGQGAHEQY
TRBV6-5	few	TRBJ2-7	ASSEYPRGAYEQY
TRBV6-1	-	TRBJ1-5	ASRRASGGKPQH
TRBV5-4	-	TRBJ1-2	ASSNTANYGYT
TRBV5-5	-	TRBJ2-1	ASSLRGDSYNEQF
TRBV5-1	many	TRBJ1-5	ASSPDGSRNQPQH
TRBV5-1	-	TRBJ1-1	ASSSQGFGTEAF
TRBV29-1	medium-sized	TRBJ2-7	SVAGTGSYEQY
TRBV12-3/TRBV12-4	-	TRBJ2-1	ASSLGGSGSENEQF